Reported below is one TCR beta chain. The target of this receptor is not known. Base-call qualities are not available, and no considerably larger clone is one nucleotide away. To demonstrate the VDJtools post-analysis software, the study profiled TCR beta repertoires from the peripheral blood of approximately twelve young patients with multiple sclerosis. The patients with multiple sclerosis were children and adolescents between roughly 6 and 17 years of age. This sample stems from a study of post-analysis software for immune sequencing data (dated by TCRdb to about 2015). For context, the study as a whole: Recorded disease courses included relapsing-remitting, secondary progressive and progressive-relapsing multiple sclerosis, with some patients lacking subtype annotation. Patient repertoires were compared against over ten previously published healthy control repertoires from donors aged roughly 6 to 28 years. A subset of samples was prepared in parallel using single-end sample barcoding, then pooled and co-amplified after Illumina adapter ligation. General conclusions and limits of the study: Compared with controls, multiple sclerosis patients had significantly lower normalized Chao1 diversity, a finding suggesting substantial peripheral T-cell clonal expansion. Patients showed significantly higher frequencies than controls for a handful of TRBV segments, among them TRBV5-6, TRBV5-1 and TRBV20-1. The control group was slightly older than the multiple sclerosis patient group. Direct clustering with F measure showed strong co-clustering of samples prepared in the same batch, prompting a batch-effect correction.

The germline V gene (reference sequence) yields MNHEY for CDR1 and SMNVEV for CDR2. The CDR3 covers 18 residues, taking in both the cysteine and the phenylalanine. Only the CDR3 portion is preserved as DNA: 54 bases, with reading frame beginning at the first base. Germline trimming: 6 bases from V, 0 bases from J; junction bases outside gene matches: 11. The protocol used for the library was PCR. Sequencing instrument: Illumina HiSeq 2500. To reduce PCR and sequencing biases, unique molecular identifiers were built into the TCR beta cDNA libraries. Per 1 to 10 million input T cells, some 500,000 cDNA molecules were obtained, such that each molecule approximated one T cell. The same protocol used for the earlier healthy control dataset was applied to prepare and sequence the patient libraries. Within a given batch, samples were prepared together, multiplexed and sequenced on the same HiSeq lane. Turning to the authors' computational methods: MIGEC handled the raw barcoded reads, throwing out single-read molecular identifier groups before consensus assembly and CDR3 extraction. VDJtools was used for post-analysis of the clonotype tables, with diversity normalized by down-sampling every dataset to the smallest sample size. Repertoire overlap clustering matched CDR3 amino acid but not nucleotide sequences to correct batch-related cross-sample contamination. The public reads were quality trimmed at Q25 with fastp and then assembled into clones with MiXCR by TCRdb, keeping productive beta chains. Each entry is one CDR3 protein sequence, shown with its most common DNA and genes. TCRdb, rather than the study authors, made the V and J calls. This sample gives 750,000 to 950,000 distinct CDR3 sequences in total; just over 45% of them show up just once. Of the sample, 4.9% is held by the ten largest clones.

The TCR originated in a girl aged 10 to 17 with multiple sclerosis. Sequences were obtained from blood. This receptor chain uses TRBV27 and TRBJ1-5; a stretch of 10 junction bases matches TRBD1. The CDR3 protein: CASRPKGQGIDSNQPQHF. In nucleotide form, the sequence is TGTGCCAGCAGACCGAAGGGACAGGGGATTGATAGCAATCAGCCCCAGCATTTT.